Below, 22 T cell receptor beta chains from the same sample are listed, as sequenced in a study of blood T cells in healthy people across ages. It was with a sample-barcoded 5' primer and a J-beta primer mix that a second PCR of about 6 to 12 cycles was run. TCRdb redid the calling of the 5' RACE reads with MiXCR, one entry per CDR3 protein. The data hold 1.5 million or so distinct CDR3 sequences, with approximately 42% observed a single time. Sequencing was carried out using blood. The receptors shown here come from a woman between 18 and 29 years old in good health.

This clonotype showed up just a few times. V is TRBV7-2 and J is TRBJ2-5; no definite D call. The CDR3 is 13 residues long. Trimming left V 5 bases short and J 11 bases short, with 18 bases between. Germline loops: CDR1 SGHTA, CDR2 FQGNSA. In DNA, the CDR3 is TGTGCCAGCAGCAACCCCATAACCTATGAGCAGTACTTC. Translating gives CASSNPITYEQYF.

This sequence joins TRBV29-1 and TRBJ1-2; unclear D gene. V lost 0 bases and J 5 bases, leaving 7 bases between the germline ends. Looked up from germline, CDR1 is SQVTM and CDR2 is ANQGSEA. This CDR3 contains 12 residues. This CDR3 reads CSVEDKEYGYTF. In DNA, the CDR3 is TGCAGCGTTGAAGATAAGGAGTATGGCTACACCTTC.

Details on this clonotype: A read error is possible here, since a much larger clone lies one base away. The genes are TRBV10-1 and TRBJ2-5; tentative D call: TRBD2 (6 bases). The germline V gene has CDR1 WNHNN and CDR2 SYGVQD (reference sequence). Trimming removed 2 bases at V and 11 bases at J, with 15 bases between. The CDR3 sequence is 13 residues long. The CDR3 loop reads CASSEGVVREQYF. The DNA of the CDR3 is TGCGCCAGCAGTGAGGGAGTAGTTCGGGAGCAGTACTTC.

In this sample, this clonotype turned up many times. The rearrangement joins TRBV5-1 to TRBJ2-5; no definite D call. The CDR3 has 13 amino acids. Germline assignment: CDR1 SGHRS and CDR2 YFSETQ. Trimming stripped 0 bases from V and 1 base from J, with 4 bases between. Here the CDR3 reads CASSLASQETQYF. Written as DNA, the CDR3 is TGCGCCAGCAGCTTGGCCTCCCAAGAGACCCAGTACTTC. The full variable domain, its missing parts supplied by reference TRBV5-1 and TRBJ2-5, is KAGVTQTPRYLIKTRGQQVTLSCSPISGHRSVSWYQQTPGQGLQFLFEYFSETQRNKGNFPGRFSGRQFSNSRSEMNVSTLELGDSALYLCASSLASQETQYFGPGTRLLVL.

Only a few counts were recorded for this clonotype. This rearrangement joins TRBV5-1 to TRBJ2-3; D unclear. Germline V CDR1 and CDR2: SGHRS, YFSETQ. This CDR3 is 14 amino acids long. V gave up 5 bases and J gave up 2 bases, with 12 bases separating them. The DNA for the CDR3 is TGCGCCAGCAGGACAAGGCCGGTCACAGATACGCAGTATTTT. Amino acids: CASRTRPVTDTQYF.

The chain links TRBV5-1 to TRBJ2-7; TRBD1 matches 8 bases. This CDR3 comprises 15 residues. With 3 bases clipped from V and 2 bases from J, the junction kept 7 bases outside the gene matches. CDR1 and CDR2 from the germline V gene are SGHRS and YFSETQ. The CDR3 is CASSSGQAKTYEQYF. The CDR3 DNA follows: TGCGCCAGCAGCTCGGGACAGGCTAAGACCTACGAGCAGTACTTC.

CDR3 in amino acids: CASSQDSGESTDTQYF. CDR3 nucleotide sequence: TGTGCCAGCAGCCAAGATAGCGGAGAGTCAACAGATACGCAGTATTTT. V gene TRBV4-2 combines with J gene TRBJ2-3; perhaps TRBD2 as D (6 bases). V was shortened by 0 bases and J by 3 bases, with 13 bases between the two germline ends. Germline V gene sequence: CDR1 LGHNA, CDR2 YNFKEQ. The CDR3 covers 16 residues.

The chain carries TRBV20-1 and TRBJ1-5; TRBD1 matches at 7 bases. The CDR3 has 16 amino acids. Germline V CDR1 and CDR2: DFQATT, SNEGSKA (reference sequence). The trim removed 3 bases at V and 13 bases at J, leaving 21 bases unmatched. The CDR3 spells CSARTTYGTDIRSQHF. CDR3 DNA sequence: TGCAGTGCTAGGACTACATACGGGACAGACATTAGATCGCAGCATTTT.

This clonotype showed up just a few times. The V gene is TRBV6-6, the J gene TRBJ2-7, with D maybe TRBD1 (6 bases). Trimming took 6 bases from V and 7 from J, leaving 22 bases between them. The CDR3 is made up of 15 amino acids. In germline, CDR1 is MNHNY, CDR2 SVGAGI (reference sequence). The CDR3 region is CASSLLAQGSGEQYF. The CDR3 region has the DNA TGTGCCAGCAGCCTACTCGCCCAGGGGTCGGGAGAGCAGTACTTC.

The V call is TRBV12-3 or TRBV12-4, the J call TRBJ2-3; TRBD2 agrees at 12 bases. Trimming removed 4 bases from V and 1 base from J; junction bases left unmatched: 9. The CDR3 is made up of 18 amino acids. This chain's CDR3 is CASSSQPRLAGGTDTQYF. CDR3 DNA sequence: TGTGCCAGCAGTTCCCAACCCAGACTAGCGGGAGGCACAGATACGCAGTATTTT.

The rearrangement uses TRBV27 and TRBJ2-5, with 13 bases identical to TRBD2. Per germline, CDR1 MNHEY and CDR2 SMNVEV (reference sequence). The junction had 3 bases not matched to a gene; V was cut back by 5 bases and J by 12 bases. There are 12 residues in the CDR3. DNA for the CDR3: TGTGCCAGCAGTCCTGGGACTAGCGGGGAGTACTTC. Translation: CASSPGTSGEYF.

This clonotype came up a few times. The chain links TRBV27 to TRBJ1-2, with D possibly TRBD1 on 5 matching bases. CDR3 size: 14 residues. Germline V gene sequence: CDR1 MNHEY, CDR2 SMNVEV (reference sequence). V shed 6 bases and J shed 0 bases, with 11 bases lying between them. CDR3 amino acids: CASRPDSTNYGYTF. CDR3 DNA sequence: TGTGCCAGCAGACCCGACAGCACTAACTATGGCTACACCTTC.

This rearrangement joins TRBV20-1 to TRBJ2-1; 8 bases match TRBD2. The end of the DNA is better explained by TRBJ2-7, so the J call may be wrong. Germline V CDR1 and CDR2: DFQATT, SNEGSKA (reference sequence). This CDR3 region has 14 residues. The CDR3 region is CSAIGTSTYNEQYF. CDR3 DNA: TGCAGTGCTATAGGGACTAGTACTTACAATGAGCAGTACTTC.

In this sample, this clonotype turned up a few times. The chain has TRBV7-9 and TRBJ1-2; 7 bases match TRBD1. The CDR3 runs to 15 residues. Germline-derived CDR1 and CDR2 are SEHNR and FQNEAQ (reference sequence). V lost 5 bases, J lost 8 bases, and 14 bases stayed unmatched. DNA for the CDR3: TGTGCCAGCAGCCCAACCCTGGGACAGATGGGAGGCTACACCTTC. Protein product: CASSPTLGQMGGYTF.

At least ten counts were recorded for this clonotype. The chain recombines TRBV7-2 with TRBJ2-7, with D hard to call. V shed 1 base and J shed 4 bases, with 8 bases lying between them. CDR3 length equals 13 residues. In germline, CDR1 is SGHTA, CDR2 FQGNSA. The DNA of the CDR3 is TGTGCCAGCAGCTTAGGGGTCGAGTACGAGCAGTACTTC. It translates to CASSLGVEYEQYF.

Of note for this clonotype: A read error may account for a junction end that differs from germline. The V call is TRBV20-1, the J call TRBJ2-3, with D possibly being TRBD2 (5 bases). The germline gives CDR1 DFQATT, CDR2 SNEGSKA (reference sequence). There are 14 residues in the CDR3. CDR3 protein: CSAAAPGLADTEYF. The CDR3 nucleotides read TGCAGTGCAGCGGCTCCGGGGTTGGCAGATACGGAGTATTTT.

This clonotype was seen only a few times. The chain employs TRBV4-1 and TRBJ2-3; the match to TRBD1 covers 10 bases. V lost 1 base and J lost 4; bases outside the gene matches: 2. CDR1 and CDR2 (germline): MGHRA, YSYEKL. CDR3 length: 15 residues. The CDR3 sequence is CASSQVGQGSDTQYF. The CDR3 DNA follows: TGCGCCAGCAGCCAAGTGGGACAGGGGTCAGATACGCAGTATTTT.

The V gene is TRBV6-1, the J gene TRBJ2-3; perhaps TRBD2 as D (6 bases). The V and J ends lost 4 bases and 3 bases respectively, with 17 bases between them. Germline CDR1 and CDR2: MNHNS and SASEGT. CDR3 length: 16 amino acids. The CDR3 region is CASSVWGGAETDTQYF. Written as DNA, the CDR3 is TGTGCCAGCAGTGTTTGGGGCGGGGCGGAAACAGATACGCAGTATTTT.

V gene TRBV4-1 combines with J gene TRBJ2-1, with D perhaps TRBD2 (5 bases). The J call may be faulty, since TRBJ2-7 better matches the DNA end. This CDR3 is 16 amino acids long. The germline V gene has CDR1 MGHRA and CDR2 YSYEKL. The CDR3 sequence: CASSQEEGSSYNEQYF. CDR3 in DNA: TGCGCCAGCAGCCAAGAAGAAGGGAGCTCCTACAATGAGCAGTACTTC.

The chain couples TRBV18 to TRBJ2-1, with a weak D call TRBD2 (5 bases). V was shortened by 3 bases and J by 4 bases, with 13 bases between the two germline ends. Germline-derived CDR1 and CDR2 are KGHSH and LQKENI. There are 15 residues in the CDR3. The DNA of the CDR3 is TGTGCCAGCTCACCCAAACTAGAGGGATACAATGAGCAGTTCTTC. Its translation: CASSPKLEGYNEQFF.

This clonotype showed up just a few times. The gene calls are TRBV15 and TRBJ2-3, with TRBD2 matching over 7 bases. Germline lookup yields CDR1 LNHNV and CDR2 YYDKDF (reference sequence). CDR3 length: 17 amino acids. Trimming took 0 bases from V and 0 from J; bases not matched to a gene: 6. The chain's CDR3 is CATSRDLLAASTDTQYF. DNA for the CDR3: TGTGCCACCAGCAGAGATCTCCTAGCGGCAAGCACAGATACGCAGTATTTT.

The chain combines TRBV14 with TRBJ1-2; no clear D. The CDR3 loop spans 13 amino acids. Germline V gives CDR1 SGHDN, CDR2 FVKESK. Trimming stripped 0 bases from V and 7 bases from J, with 9 bases between. The CDR3 protein is CASSQDRSGGYTF. CDR3 DNA sequence: TGTGCCAGCAGCCAAGACAGGAGCGGTGGCTACACCTTC.